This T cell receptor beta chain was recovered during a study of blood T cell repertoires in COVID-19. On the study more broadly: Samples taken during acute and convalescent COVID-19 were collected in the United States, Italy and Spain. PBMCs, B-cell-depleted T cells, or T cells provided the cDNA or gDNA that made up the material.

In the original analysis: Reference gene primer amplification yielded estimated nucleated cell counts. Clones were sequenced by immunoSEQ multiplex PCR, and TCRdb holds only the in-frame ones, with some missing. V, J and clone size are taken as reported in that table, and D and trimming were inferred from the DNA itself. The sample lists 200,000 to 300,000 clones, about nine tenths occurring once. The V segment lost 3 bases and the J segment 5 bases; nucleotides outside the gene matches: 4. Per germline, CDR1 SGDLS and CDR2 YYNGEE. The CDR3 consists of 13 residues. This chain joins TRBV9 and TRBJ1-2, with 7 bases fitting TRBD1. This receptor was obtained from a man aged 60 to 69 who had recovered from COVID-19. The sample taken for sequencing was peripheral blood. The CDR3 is CASSDQTGYGYTF. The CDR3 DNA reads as TGTGCCAGCAGCGATCAGACAGGGTATGGCTACACCTTC.